The next 5 T cell receptor beta chains were all read from a single sample in a study of CD8 T cells in Susac syndrome. Random hexamers were used to reverse transcribe about 0.5 to 1 ug of RNA. MiXCR, run by TCRdb on the immunoSEQ multiplex PCR reads, gives a single entry per CDR3 protein. Here the sample spans nearly 110,000 distinct CDR3 sequences, approximately 93% being singletons. Sequenced input: CD8+ T cells from PBMCs. Source of these receptors: a human donor with Susac syndrome.

CDR3 amino acids: CASSIMGQTTDTQYF. The CDR3 DNA follows: TGTGCCAGCAGTATAATGGGACAGACTACAGATACGCAGTATTTT. J is TRBJ2-3 and V is TRBV7-3; 7 bases agree with TRBD1. The CDR3 has 15 amino acids. In germline, CDR1 is SGHTA, CDR2 FQGTGA. The V gene end was trimmed by 6 bases and the J gene end by 3 bases; junction bases not matched to a gene: 9.

The chain carries TRBV29-1 and TRBJ1-1, with D perhaps matching TRBD1 (6 bases). V lost 4 bases and J 6 bases, leaving 9 bases between the germline ends. The length of the CDR3 is 11 residues. Germline V gene sequence: CDR1 SQVTM, CDR2 ANQGSEA. The CDR3 loop is CSVGAGAEAFF. For the CDR3, the DNA is TGCAGCGTTGGTGCAGGGGCTGAAGCTTTCTTT.

The chain is built from TRBV7-9 and TRBJ2-5, with D hard to call. This CDR3 region has 13 residues. Germline lookup yields CDR1 SEHNR and CDR2 FQNEAQ (reference sequence). Trimming shortened V by 4 bases and J by 5 bases, and 11 bases separated the two germline ends. CDR3 residues: CASSSNAMETQYF. The CDR3, as DNA: TGTGCCAGCAGCTCCAACGCGATGGAGACCCAGTACTTC.

The V and J genes are TRBV2 and TRBJ1-5, with TRBD1 as a possible D gene (5 bases). The CDR3 has 16 residues. From germline, CDR1 is SNHLY and CDR2 FYNNEI. The germline V and J ends were trimmed by 5 bases and 1 base, with 15 bases remaining between them. The CDR3 here is CASSRVGEGSNQPQHF. CDR3 nucleotides: TGTGCCAGCAGTCGGGTGGGGGAGGGAAGCAATCAGCCCCAGCATTTT.

The chain links TRBV29-1 to TRBJ2-7; no reliable D call. CDR1 is SQVTM, CDR2 ANQGSEA, per germline. This CDR3 comprises 12 residues. V lost 4 bases and J lost 3, with 10 bases in between. This CDR3 reads CSVAGSDYEQYF. For the CDR3, the DNA is TGCAGCGTTGCAGGCAGCGACTACGAGCAGTACTTC.